These T cell receptor beta chains were read from a single sample in a study of beta chain features in type 1 diabetes. Produced via immunoSEQ multiplex PCR; TCRdb's table is partial and in-frame only. The sample shows 900,000 or so clones, under 20% of them seen only once. The specimen was naive CD4+ T cells from blood. These TCRs come from a woman aged 18-29 years in good health. The CDR3 runs from the conserved cysteine through the conserved F or W. D genes are given only for firm matches. Size tells how often a clone was seen (once, few, many) or the class of an expanded clone, and some rows leave it out.

j_call: TRBJ1-1
clone_size: -
d_call: -
v_call: TRBV10-3
cdr3_nt: TGTGCCATCAGTGATCAGGGATACGAAGCTTTCTTT
cdr3_aa: CAISDQGYEAFF

j_call: TRBJ2-4
clone_size: -
d_call: -
v_call: TRBV28
cdr3_nt: TGTGCCAGCAGGACAGGTATAGCCAAAAACATTCAGTACTTC
cdr3_aa: CASRTGIAKNIQYF

j_call: TRBJ2-2
clone_size: -
d_call: -
v_call: TRBV5-6
cdr3_nt: TGTGCCAGCAGTGCGAACACCGGGGAGCTGTTTTTT
cdr3_aa: CASSANTGELFF

j_call: TRBJ2-3
clone_size: -
d_call: TRBD2
v_call: TRBV7-2
cdr3_nt: TGTGCCAGCAGCTTCACCGCACTAGCGGGAGGGTCAGATACGCAGTATTTT
cdr3_aa: CASSFTALAGGSDTQYF

j_call: TRBJ2-5
clone_size: -
d_call: -
v_call: TRBV2
cdr3_nt: TGTGCCACTACAGGGAGCGCGTGGGAGACCCAGTACTTC
cdr3_aa: CATTGSAWETQYF

j_call: TRBJ1-2
clone_size: few
d_call: TRBD1
v_call: TRBV7-2
cdr3_nt: TGTGCCAGCAGCGTGGACAGGGACTATGGCTACACCTTC
cdr3_aa: CASSVDRDYGYTF

j_call: TRBJ2-3
clone_size: few
d_call: TRBD2
v_call: TRBV9
cdr3_nt: TGTGCCAGCAGCGCTAGCGGGAGGGGGACAGATACGCAGTATTTT
cdr3_aa: CASSASGRGTDTQYF

j_call: TRBJ2-5
clone_size: -
d_call: TRBD2
v_call: TRBV7-8
cdr3_nt: TGTGCCAGCAGCATGGGACTAGCGGGAGCACAGACCCAGTACTTC
cdr3_aa: CASSMGLAGAQTQYF

j_call: TRBJ1-1
clone_size: few
d_call: -
v_call: TRBV4-3
cdr3_nt: TGCGCCAGCAGCCAACAGGGCCGGTCTGAAGCTTTCTTT
cdr3_aa: CASSQQGRSEAFF

j_call: TRBJ2-7
clone_size: few
d_call: TRBD2
v_call: TRBV28
cdr3_nt: TGTGCCAGCAGTTTGGGGGGGAGAGGCTACGAGCAGTACTTC
cdr3_aa: CASSLGGRGYEQYF

j_call: TRBJ1-1
clone_size: -
d_call: TRBD1
v_call: TRBV19
cdr3_nt: TGTGCCAGTACACGAGGACAGGTACCCCTCTTGGTACGGACTGAAGCTTTCTTT
cdr3_aa: CASTRGQVPLLVRTEAFF

j_call: TRBJ2-7
clone_size: -
d_call: -
v_call: TRBV7-9
cdr3_nt: TGTGCCAGCAGCTTAGGGGAGATGACCTACGAGCAGTACTTC
cdr3_aa: CASSLGEMTYEQYF

j_call: TRBJ2-7
clone_size: few
d_call: -
v_call: TRBV28
cdr3_nt: TGTGCCAGCAGGCTCTCAGGTGCTCTCTACGAGCAGTACTTC
cdr3_aa: CASRLSGALYEQYF

j_call: TRBJ1-1
clone_size: few
d_call: -
v_call: TRBV9
cdr3_nt: TGTGCCAGCAGCCCAAGTGGCCGGTACACTGAAGCTTTCTTT
cdr3_aa: CASSPSGRYTEAFF

j_call: TRBJ2-3
clone_size: -
d_call: -
v_call: TRBV6-5
cdr3_nt: TGTGCCAGCAGTTACCGCGGTAGCACAGATACGCAGTATTTT
cdr3_aa: CASSYRGSTDTQYF

j_call: TRBJ2-7
clone_size: -
d_call: TRBD1
v_call: TRBV29-1
cdr3_nt: TGCAGCGTGAACCGGGACAGTTTTGATCGAGAGCAGTACTTC
cdr3_aa: CSVNRDSFDREQYF

j_call: TRBJ2-3
clone_size: -
d_call: -
v_call: TRBV29-1
cdr3_nt: TGCAGCGTTGAAGTATTAGGTGTGGCAGATACGCAGTATTTT
cdr3_aa: CSVEVLGVADTQYF

j_call: TRBJ2-7
clone_size: -
d_call: -
v_call: TRBV7-2
cdr3_nt: TGTGCCAGCAGCGCACAAACCCACGGGACACTAAACCACGAGCAGTACTTC
cdr3_aa: CASSAQTHGTLNHEQYF

j_call: TRBJ2-3
clone_size: few
d_call: TRBD1
v_call: TRBV7-3
cdr3_nt: TGTGCCAGCAGCCAACAGGGGGCCGGGGCAGATACGCAGTATTTT
cdr3_aa: CASSQQGAGADTQYF

j_call: TRBJ2-1
clone_size: -
d_call: TRBD2
v_call: TRBV7-2
cdr3_nt: TGTGCCAGCAGTCGTACTAGCGGGAGCAGCTATGAGCAGTTCTTC
cdr3_aa: CASSRTSGSSYEQFF

j_call: TRBJ2-3
clone_size: -
d_call: -
v_call: TRBV28
cdr3_nt: TGTGCCAGCAGTTTGAGCGGAGGGGTCCAAACGCAGTATTTT
cdr3_aa: CASSLSGGVQTQYF

j_call: TRBJ2-3
clone_size: few
d_call: -
v_call: TRBV11-1
cdr3_nt: TGTGCCAGCAGCTCCGGGAGCCTGGTGGCAGATACGCAGTATTTT
cdr3_aa: CASSSGSLVADTQYF

j_call: TRBJ2-3
clone_size: -
d_call: -
v_call: TRBV5-1
cdr3_nt: TGCGCCAGCAGCTTATTAGATGGAGATACGCAGTATTTT
cdr3_aa: CASSLLDGDTQYF

j_call: TRBJ2-3
clone_size: -
d_call: TRBD2
v_call: TRBV7-9
cdr3_nt: TGTGCCAGCAGCCCGCGGGGGCAGCGGGAGTTGCAGTATTTT
cdr3_aa: CASSPRGQRELQYF

j_call: TRBJ2-7
clone_size: -
d_call: TRBD2
v_call: TRBV5-1
cdr3_nt: TGCGCCAGCAGCTTGGTGGCGGGAGGTTCCTACGAGCAGTACTTC
cdr3_aa: CASSLVAGGSYEQYF

j_call: TRBJ2-7
clone_size: -
d_call: -
v_call: TRBV27
cdr3_nt: TGTGCCAGCAGTTTACGTGGGCTGATCTCCTCCGAGCAGTACTTC
cdr3_aa: CASSLRGLISSEQYF

j_call: TRBJ2-7
clone_size: -
d_call: TRBD1
v_call: TRBV10-3
cdr3_nt: TGTGCCATCAGTGATATACAGGGGGCTGGGAAGTACTTC
cdr3_aa: CAISDIQGAGKYF